Here is one T cell receptor beta chain with its context. Its target antigen remains unknown. There are no base qualities to consult, and no much larger clone falls within one base. Inclusive of the bounding cysteine and phenylalanine, the CDR3 is 15 residues long. Just the 45-base CDR3 DNA is kept, in frame starting at base 1. CDR1 and CDR2 are read off the germline V gene as SGDLS and YYNGEE. V loses 0 bases at its end and J loses 5 bases; junction bases beyond the gene matches: 3. The library was produced with the immunoSEQ multiplex PCR assay. For TCR sequencing, RNA was extracted from every sample and reverse transcribed into cDNA to serve as template. SuperScript III was used to make first-strand cDNA, primed with a 2:1 mix of oligo-dT and random hexamers. A synthetic immune receptor repertoire was used to gauge amplification bias, and whatever bias remained was removed computationally. The authors' analysis ran thus. Raw reads were preprocessed to remove errors, and CDR3 was defined by IMGT conventions from the conserved cysteine to phenylalanine. Clonality was computed by normalizing Shannon entropy by log2 of the number of productive unique TCRs and subtracting the result from 1. Whether each scalp clone was CD4 or CD8 was inferred by checking scalp TCRbeta sequences against the CD4 and CD8 repertoires from sorted blood. TCRdb limited this immuneACCESS table to in-frame rearrangements with V and J called. A share of clones is missing; checked studies link under half to unresolved V genes, and the rest is unexplained. D and trimming were read from the DNA, whereas the V and J calls and clone size are those reported in that table. The table for this sample lists 250,000 to 300,000 clones; about three fifths of them were counted only once. The biggest ten clones account for about 1.8% of the sample.

The sample is drawn from a study of CD8+ T cells in alopecia areata (dated by TCRdb to between 2017 and 2018). In terms of the full investigation: Treated patients were enrolled in an open-label pilot trial of oral tofacitinib at 5 to 10 mg twice daily for moderate-to-severe alopecia areata. Patients stayed on tofacitinib for 6 to 18 months and then had 6 months of follow-up off drug so that delayed response and recurrence could be assessed. In treated patients, disease severity was measured using the SALT score, which gives the percentage of scalp surface area affected. High-throughput TCRbeta sequencing was used to examine T cell clonal expansion in alopecia areata in both the C3H/HeJ mouse model and human patients. Human TCRbeta sequencing covered scalp tissue and sorted CD4+ and CD8+ peripheral blood T cells from patchy and totalis/universalis alopecia areata patients and healthy controls. Patients on tofacitinib were biopsied at baseline and after 4 and 24 weeks of treatment, and several of the patients also had a later scalp biopsy. Scalp clonality was compared among normal scalp (n=4), patchy alopecia areata scalp (n=8), and alopecia totalis/universalis scalp (n=8). RNA came from the PAXgene miRNA kit for fixed scalp, the miRNeasy kit for PBMCs, and the RNeasy kit for mouse skin. TCRbeta CDR3 regions were amplified by immunoSEQ multiplex PCR with 35 Vbeta forward and 13 Jbeta reverse primers.

The label giving this sample's time point can be read as: around 26 weeks on oral tofacitinib. Sample treatment or condition, as interpreted from the label and publication: oral pan-JAK inhibitor, 5-10 mg twice daily. Lesional scalp punch biopsies and peripheral blood were obtained from alopecia areata patients. PBMCs were isolated by density centrifugation and stained for CD3, CD4 and CD8, and CD4+ and CD8+ T cells were sorted on a FACSAria. Study-level results and caveats: Shared TCR sequences between patients were less evident than in mice, which may be partly attributable to HLA diversity in the patient population. Lesional scalp, especially in alopecia totalis/universalis, showed higher clonality and more expanded CD8+ clones than normal scalp, suggesting antigenic drive. Scalp TCR repertoire analysis is complicated because resident alphabeta T cells in normal human skin are also sequenced, whereas mouse skin is dominated by gammadelta T cells. Tofacitinib significantly lowered scalp clonality and the number of expanded CD8+ clones among the top 100 scalp clones. Because the treated cohort was small and had only one nonresponder, larger studies are needed to examine links between baseline CD8+ expansion and response. During tofacitinib treatment, many expanded lesional clones stuck around in both scalp and blood, and this persistence may partly explain why relapse happens after treatment is stopped.

The sequences come from CD4+ T cells sorted from blood, collected at week 24, from a patient treated with tofacitinib. This receptor chain uses TRBV9 and TRBJ2-2, and TRBD2 matches 8 of the central bases. The sequence was obtained from a human donor with alopecia areata. The CDR3 here reads CASSVAGGPTGELFF. At the DNA level, the sequence is TGTGCCAGCAGCGTAGCGGGGGGGCCGACCGGGGAGCTGTTTTTT.